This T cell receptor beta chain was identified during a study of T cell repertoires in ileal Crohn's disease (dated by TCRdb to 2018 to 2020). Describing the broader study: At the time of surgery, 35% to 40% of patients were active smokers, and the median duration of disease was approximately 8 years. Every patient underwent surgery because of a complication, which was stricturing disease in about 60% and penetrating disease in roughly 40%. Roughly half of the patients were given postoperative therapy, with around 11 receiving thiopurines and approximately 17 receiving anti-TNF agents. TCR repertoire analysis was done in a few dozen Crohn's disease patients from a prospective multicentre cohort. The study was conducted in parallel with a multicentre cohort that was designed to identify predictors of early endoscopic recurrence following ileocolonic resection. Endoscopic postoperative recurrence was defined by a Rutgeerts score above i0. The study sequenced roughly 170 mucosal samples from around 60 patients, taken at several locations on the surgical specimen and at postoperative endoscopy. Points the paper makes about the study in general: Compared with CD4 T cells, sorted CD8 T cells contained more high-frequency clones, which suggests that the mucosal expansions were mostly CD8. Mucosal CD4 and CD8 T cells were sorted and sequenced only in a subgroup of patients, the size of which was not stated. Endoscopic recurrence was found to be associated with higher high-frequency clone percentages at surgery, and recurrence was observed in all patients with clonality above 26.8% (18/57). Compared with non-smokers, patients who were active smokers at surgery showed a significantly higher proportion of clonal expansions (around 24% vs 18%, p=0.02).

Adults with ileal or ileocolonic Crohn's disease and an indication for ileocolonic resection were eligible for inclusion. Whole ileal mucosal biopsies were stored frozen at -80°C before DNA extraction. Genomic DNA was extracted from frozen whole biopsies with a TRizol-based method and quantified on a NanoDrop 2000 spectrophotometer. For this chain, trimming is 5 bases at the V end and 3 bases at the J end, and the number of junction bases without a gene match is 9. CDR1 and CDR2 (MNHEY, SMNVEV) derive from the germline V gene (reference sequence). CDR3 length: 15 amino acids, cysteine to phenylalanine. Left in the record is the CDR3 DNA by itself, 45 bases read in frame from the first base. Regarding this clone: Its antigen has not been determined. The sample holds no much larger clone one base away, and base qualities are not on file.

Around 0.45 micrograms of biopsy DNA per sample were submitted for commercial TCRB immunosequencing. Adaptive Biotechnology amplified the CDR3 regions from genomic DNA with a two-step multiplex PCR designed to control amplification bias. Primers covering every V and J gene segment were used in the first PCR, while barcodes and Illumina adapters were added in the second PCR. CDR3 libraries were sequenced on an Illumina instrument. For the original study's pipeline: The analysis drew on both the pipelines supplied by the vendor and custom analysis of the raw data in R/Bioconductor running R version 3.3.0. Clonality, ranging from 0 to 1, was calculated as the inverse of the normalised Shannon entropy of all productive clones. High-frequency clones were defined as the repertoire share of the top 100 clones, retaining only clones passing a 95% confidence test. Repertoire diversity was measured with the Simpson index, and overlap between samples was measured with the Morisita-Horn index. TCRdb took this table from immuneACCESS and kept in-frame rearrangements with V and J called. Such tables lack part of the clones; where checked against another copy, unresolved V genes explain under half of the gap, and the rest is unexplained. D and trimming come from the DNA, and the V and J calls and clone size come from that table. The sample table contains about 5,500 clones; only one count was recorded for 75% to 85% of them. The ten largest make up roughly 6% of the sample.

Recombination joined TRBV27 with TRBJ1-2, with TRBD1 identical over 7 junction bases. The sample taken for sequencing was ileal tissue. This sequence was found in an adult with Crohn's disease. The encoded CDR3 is CASSNQGGLYYGYTF. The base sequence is TGTGCCAGCAGTAACCAGGGGGGCTTATACTATGGCTACACCTTC.